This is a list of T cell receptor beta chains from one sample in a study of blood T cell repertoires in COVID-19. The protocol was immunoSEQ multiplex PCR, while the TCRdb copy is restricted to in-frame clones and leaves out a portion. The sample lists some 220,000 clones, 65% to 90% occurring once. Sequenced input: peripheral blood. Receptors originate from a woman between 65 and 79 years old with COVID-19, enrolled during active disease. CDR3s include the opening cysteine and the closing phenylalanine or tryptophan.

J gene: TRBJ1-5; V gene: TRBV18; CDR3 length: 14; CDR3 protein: CASSSGGNNQPQHF
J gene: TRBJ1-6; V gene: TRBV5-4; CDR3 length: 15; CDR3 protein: CASSSDSLYNSPLHF
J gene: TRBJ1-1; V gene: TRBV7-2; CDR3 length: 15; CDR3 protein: CASSLDPGLFAEAFF
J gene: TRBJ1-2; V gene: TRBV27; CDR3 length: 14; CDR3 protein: CASSLLGGHYGYTF
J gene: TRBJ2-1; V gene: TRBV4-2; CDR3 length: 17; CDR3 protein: CASSQDGRVHVYNEQFF
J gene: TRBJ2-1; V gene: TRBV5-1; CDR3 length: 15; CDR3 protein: CASRGLADDYNEQFF
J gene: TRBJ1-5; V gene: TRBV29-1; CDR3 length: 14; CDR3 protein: CSVATGGLSQPQHF
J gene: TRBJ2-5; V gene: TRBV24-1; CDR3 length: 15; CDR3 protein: CATSDGTSYRETQYF
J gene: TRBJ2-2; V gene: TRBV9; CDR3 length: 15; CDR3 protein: CASSVPTGNTGELFF
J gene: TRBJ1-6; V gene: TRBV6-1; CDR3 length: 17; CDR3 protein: CASSGLGQPGRGSPLHF
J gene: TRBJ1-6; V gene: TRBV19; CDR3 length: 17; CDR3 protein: CASSITDPNSYNSPLHF
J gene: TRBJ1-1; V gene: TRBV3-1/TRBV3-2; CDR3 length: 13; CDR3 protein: CASSPDRDTEAFF
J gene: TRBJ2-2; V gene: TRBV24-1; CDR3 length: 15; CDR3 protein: CATSDSRRFTGELFF
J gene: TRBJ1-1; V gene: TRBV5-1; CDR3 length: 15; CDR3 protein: CASSPTGQGSAEAFF
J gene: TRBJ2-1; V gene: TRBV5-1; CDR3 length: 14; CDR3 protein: CASRTPGAYNEQFF